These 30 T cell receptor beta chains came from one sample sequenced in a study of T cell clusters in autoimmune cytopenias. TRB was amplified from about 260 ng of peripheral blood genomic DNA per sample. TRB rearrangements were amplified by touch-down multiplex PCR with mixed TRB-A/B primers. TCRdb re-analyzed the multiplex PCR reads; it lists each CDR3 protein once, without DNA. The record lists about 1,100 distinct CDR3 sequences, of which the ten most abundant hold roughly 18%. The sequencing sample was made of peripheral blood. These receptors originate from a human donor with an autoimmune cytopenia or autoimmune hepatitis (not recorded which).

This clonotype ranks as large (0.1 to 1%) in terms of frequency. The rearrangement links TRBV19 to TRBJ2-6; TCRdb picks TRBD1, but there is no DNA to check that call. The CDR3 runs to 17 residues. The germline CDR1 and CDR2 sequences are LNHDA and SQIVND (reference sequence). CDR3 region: CASSLWTGGLGANVLTF.

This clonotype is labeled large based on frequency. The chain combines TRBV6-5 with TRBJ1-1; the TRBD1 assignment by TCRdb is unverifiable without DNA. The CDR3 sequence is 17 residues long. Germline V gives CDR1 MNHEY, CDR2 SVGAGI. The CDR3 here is CASSPGRTILMNTEAFF.

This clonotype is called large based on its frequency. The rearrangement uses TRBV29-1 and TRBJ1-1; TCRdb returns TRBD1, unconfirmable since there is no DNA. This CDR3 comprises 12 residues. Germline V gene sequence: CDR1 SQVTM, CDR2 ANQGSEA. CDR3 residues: CSGGQGSTEAFF.

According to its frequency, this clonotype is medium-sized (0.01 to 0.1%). This chain's CDR3 is CASSMTGFHEQYF. This chain joins TRBV6-5 and TRBJ2-7; the TCRdb call, TRBD1, lacks DNA for checking. Germline assignment: CDR1 MNHEY and CDR2 SVGAGI. The CDR3 totals 13 residues.

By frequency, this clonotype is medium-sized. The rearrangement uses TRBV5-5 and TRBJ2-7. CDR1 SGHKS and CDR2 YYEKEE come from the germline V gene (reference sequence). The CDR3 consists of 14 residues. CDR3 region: CASSFGRGSYEQYF.

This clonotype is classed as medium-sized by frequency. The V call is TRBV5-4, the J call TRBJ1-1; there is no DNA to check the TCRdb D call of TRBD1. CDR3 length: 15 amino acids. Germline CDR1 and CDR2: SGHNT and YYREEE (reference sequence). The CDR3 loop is CASSSRQGENTEAFF.

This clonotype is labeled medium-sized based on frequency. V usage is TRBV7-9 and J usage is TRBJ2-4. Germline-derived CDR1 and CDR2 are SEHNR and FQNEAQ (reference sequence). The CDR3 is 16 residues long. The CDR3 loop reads CASSLGQGWTKNIQYF.

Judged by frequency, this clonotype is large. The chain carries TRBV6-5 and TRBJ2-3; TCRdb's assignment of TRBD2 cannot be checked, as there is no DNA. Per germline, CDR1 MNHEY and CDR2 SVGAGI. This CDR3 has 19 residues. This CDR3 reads CASSYTRLAALLYTDTQYF.

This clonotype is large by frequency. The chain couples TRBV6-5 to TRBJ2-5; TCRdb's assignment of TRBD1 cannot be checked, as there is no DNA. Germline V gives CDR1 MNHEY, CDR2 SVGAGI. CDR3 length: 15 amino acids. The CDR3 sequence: CASSYGTNHQETQYF.

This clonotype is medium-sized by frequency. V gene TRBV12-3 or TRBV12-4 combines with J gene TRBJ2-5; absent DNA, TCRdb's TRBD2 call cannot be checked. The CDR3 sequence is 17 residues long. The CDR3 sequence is CASRPSGTSGGKETQYF.

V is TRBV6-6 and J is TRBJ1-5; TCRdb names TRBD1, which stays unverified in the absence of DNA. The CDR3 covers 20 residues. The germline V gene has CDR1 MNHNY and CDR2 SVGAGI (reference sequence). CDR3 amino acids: CASSYPGDRGGVGQNQPQHF.

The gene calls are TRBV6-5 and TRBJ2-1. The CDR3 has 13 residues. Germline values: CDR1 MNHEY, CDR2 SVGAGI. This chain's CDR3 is CASSSATYNEQFF.

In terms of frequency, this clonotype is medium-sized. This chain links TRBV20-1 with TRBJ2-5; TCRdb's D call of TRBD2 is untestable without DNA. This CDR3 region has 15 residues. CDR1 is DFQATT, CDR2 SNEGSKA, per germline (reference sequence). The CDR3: CSARRTSGSLETQYF.

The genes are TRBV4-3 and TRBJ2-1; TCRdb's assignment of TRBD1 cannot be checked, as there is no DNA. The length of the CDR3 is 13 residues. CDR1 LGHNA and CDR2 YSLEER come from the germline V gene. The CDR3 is CASSVGVGDEQFF.

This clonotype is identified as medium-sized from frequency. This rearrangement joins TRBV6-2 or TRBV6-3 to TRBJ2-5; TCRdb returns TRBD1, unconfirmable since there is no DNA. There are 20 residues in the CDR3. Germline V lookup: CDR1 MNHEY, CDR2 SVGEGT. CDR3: CASSYSRRAGDRRGQETQYF.

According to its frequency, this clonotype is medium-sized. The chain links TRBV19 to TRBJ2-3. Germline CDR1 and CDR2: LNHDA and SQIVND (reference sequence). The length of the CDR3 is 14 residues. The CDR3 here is CASSSSGDTDTQYF.

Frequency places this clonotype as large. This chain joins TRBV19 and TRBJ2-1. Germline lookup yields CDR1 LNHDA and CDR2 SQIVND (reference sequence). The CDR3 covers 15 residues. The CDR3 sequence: CASSMTSGSYNEQFF.

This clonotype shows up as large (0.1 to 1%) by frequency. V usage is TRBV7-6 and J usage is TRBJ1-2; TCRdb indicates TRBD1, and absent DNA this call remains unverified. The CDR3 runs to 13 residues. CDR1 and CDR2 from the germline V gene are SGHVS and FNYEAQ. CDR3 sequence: CASSLTGSKGYTF.

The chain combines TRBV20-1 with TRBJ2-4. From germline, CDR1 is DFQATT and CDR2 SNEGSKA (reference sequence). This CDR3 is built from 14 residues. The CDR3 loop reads CSARSGLAKNIQYF.

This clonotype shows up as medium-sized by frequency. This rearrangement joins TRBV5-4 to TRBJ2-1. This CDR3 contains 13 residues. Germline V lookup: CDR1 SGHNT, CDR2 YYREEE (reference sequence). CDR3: CAFNYLGDDEQFF.

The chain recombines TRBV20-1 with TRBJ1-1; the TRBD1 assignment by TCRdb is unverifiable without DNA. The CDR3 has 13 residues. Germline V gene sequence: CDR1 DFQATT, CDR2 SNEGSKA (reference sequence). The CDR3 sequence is CSAEGHMNTEAFF.

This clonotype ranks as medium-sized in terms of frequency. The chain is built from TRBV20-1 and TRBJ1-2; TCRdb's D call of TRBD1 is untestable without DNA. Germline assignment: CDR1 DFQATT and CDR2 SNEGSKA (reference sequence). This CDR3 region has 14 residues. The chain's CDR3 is CSASGDRTNYGYTF.

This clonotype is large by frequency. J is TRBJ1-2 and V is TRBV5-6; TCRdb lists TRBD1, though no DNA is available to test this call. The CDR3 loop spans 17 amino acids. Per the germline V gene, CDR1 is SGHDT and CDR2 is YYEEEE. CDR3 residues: CASSLPTGLGTNYGYTF.

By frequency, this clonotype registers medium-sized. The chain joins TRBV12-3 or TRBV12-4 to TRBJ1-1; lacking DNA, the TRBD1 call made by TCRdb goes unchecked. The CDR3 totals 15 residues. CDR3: CASSLGGTRNTEAFF.

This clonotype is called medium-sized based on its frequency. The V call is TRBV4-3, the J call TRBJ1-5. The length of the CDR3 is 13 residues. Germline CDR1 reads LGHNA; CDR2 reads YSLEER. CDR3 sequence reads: CASSQDLGQPQHF.

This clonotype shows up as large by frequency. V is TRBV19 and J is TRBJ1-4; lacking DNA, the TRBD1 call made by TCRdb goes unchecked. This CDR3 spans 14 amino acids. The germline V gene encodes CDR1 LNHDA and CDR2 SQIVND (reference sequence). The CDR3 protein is CASSRGQGSEKLFF. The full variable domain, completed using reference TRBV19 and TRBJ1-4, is DGGITQSPKYLFRKEGQNVTLSCEQNLNHDAMYWYRQDPGQGLRLIYYSQIVNDFQKGDIAEGYSVSREKKESFPLTVTSAQKNPTAFYLCASSRGQGSEKLFFGSGTQLSVL.

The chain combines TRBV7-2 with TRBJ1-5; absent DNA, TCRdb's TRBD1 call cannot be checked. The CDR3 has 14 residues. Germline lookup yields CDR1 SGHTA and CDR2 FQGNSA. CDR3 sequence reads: CASSLDGGCQPQHF.

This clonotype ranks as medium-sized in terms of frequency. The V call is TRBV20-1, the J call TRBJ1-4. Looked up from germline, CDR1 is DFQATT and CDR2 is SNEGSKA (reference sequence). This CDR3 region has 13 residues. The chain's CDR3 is CSAQEGRVEKLFF.

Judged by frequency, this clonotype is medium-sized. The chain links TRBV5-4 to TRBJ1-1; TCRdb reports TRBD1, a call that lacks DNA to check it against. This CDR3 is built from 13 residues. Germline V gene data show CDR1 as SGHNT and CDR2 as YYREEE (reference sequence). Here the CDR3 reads CASSRGVGTEAFF. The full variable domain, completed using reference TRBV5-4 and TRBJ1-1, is ETGVTQSPTHLIKTRGQQVTLRCSSQSGHNTVSWYQQALGQGPQFIFQYYREEENGRGNFPPRFSGLQFPNYSSELNVNALELDDSALYLCASSRGVGTEAFFGQGTRLTVV.

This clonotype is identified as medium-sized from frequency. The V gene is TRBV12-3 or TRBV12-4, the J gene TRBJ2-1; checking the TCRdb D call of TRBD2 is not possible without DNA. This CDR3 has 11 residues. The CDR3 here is CASALYNEQFF.